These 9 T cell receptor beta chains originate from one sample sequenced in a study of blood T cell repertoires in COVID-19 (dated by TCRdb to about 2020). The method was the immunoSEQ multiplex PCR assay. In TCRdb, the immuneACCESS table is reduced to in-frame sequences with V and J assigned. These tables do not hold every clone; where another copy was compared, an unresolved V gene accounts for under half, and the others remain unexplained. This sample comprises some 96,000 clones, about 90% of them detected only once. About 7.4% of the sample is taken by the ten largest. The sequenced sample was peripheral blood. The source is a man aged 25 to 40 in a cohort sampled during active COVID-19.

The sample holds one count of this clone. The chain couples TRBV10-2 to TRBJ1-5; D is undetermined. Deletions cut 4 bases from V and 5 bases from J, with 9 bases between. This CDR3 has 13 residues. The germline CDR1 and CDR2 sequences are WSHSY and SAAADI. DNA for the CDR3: TGCGCCAGCAGTGTGGCAGTGGATCAGCCCCAGCATTTT. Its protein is CASSVAVDQPQHF.

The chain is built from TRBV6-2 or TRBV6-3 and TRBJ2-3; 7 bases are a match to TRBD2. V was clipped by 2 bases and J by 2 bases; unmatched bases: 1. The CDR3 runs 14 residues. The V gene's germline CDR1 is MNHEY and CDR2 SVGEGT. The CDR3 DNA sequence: TGTGCCAGCAGTTACACTAGCGTCACAGATACGCAGTATTTT. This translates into CASSYTSVTDTQYF.

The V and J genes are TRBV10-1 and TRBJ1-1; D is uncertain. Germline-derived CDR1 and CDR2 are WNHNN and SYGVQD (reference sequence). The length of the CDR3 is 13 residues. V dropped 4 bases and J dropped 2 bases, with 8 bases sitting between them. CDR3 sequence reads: CASSVNLNTEAFF. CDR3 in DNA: TGCGCCAGCAGTGTTAATCTCAACACTGAAGCTTTCTTT.

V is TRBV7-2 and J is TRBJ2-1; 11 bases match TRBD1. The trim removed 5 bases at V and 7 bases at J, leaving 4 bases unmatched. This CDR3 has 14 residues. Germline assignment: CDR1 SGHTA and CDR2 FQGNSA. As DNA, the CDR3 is TGTGCCAGCAGCCGGGACAGGGGGGAGAATGAGCAGTTCTTC. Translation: CASSRDRGENEQFF.

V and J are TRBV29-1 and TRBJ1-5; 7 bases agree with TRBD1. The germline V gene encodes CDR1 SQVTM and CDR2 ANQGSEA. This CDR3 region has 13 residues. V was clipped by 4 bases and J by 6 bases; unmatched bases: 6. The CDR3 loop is CSVGEPGGQPQHF. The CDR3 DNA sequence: TGCAGCGTTGGGGAGCCAGGGGGTCAGCCCCAGCATTTT.

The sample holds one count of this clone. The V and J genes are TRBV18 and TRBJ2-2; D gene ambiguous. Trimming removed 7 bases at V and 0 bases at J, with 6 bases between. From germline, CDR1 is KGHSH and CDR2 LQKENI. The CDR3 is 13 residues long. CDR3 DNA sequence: TGTGCCAGCTTTCCCGCGAACACCGGGGAGCTGTTTTTT. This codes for CASFPANTGELFF.

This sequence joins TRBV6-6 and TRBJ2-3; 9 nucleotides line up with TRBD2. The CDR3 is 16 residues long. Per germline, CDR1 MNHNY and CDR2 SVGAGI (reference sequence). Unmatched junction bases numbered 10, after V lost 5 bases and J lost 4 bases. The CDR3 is CASSPHRTSEADTQYF. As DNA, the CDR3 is TGTGCCAGCAGTCCCCACCGGACTAGCGAGGCAGATACGCAGTATTTT.

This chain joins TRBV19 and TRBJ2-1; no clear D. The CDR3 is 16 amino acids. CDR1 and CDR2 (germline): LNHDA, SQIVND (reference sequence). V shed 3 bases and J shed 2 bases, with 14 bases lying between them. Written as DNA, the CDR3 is TGTGCCAGTAGTATCCCAGGTTCGGTACCCTACAATGAGCAGTTCTTC. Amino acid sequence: CASSIPGSVPYNEQFF.

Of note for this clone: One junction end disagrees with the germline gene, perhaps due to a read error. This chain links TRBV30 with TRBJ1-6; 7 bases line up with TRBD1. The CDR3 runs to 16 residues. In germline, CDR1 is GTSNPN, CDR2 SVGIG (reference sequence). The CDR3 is CLRKGGQWVPNSPLHF. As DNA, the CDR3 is TGCCTACGGAAAGGGGGACAGTGGGTTCCTAATTCACCCCTCCACTTT.